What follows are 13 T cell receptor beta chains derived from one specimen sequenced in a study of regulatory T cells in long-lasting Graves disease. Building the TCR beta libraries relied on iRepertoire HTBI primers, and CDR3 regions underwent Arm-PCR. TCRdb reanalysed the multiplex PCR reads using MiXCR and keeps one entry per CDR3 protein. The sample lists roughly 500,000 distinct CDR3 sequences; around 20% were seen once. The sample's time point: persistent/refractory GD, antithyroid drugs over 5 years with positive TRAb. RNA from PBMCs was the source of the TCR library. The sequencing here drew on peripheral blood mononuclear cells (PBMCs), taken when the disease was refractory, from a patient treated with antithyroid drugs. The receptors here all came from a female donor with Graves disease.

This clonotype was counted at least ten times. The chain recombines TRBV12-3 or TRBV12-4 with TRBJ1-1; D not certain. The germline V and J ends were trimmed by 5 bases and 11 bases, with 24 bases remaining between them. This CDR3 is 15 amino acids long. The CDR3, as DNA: TGTGCCAGCAGTCCGCCCAACCACTACTACGTGGGGGCTTTCTTT. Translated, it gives CASSPPNHYYVGAFF.

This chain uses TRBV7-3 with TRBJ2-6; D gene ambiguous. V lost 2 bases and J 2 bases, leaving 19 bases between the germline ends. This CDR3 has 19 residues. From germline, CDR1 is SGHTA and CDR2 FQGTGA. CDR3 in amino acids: CASSLFPARRLTGANVLTF. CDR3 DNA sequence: TGTGCCAGCAGCTTATTTCCTGCCAGGCGCCTAACTGGGGCCAACGTCCTGACTTTC.

The CDR3 region has the DNA TGTGCCAGTGTTAGGACAGGTTTGGAAAAACTGTTTTTT. Its translation: CASVRTGLEKLFF. The gene calls are TRBV19 and TRBJ1-4, with TRBD1 matching over 7 bases. There are 13 residues in the CDR3. Per germline, CDR1 LNHDA and CDR2 SQIVND (reference sequence). After removal of 8 bases from V and 8 bases from J, the junction contained 8 bases not matched to a gene.

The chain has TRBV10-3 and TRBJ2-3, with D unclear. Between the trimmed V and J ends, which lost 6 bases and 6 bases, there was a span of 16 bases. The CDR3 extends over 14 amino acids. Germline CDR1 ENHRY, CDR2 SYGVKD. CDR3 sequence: CAIRAAVSRDTQYF. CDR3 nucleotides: TGTGCCATCAGAGCTGCAGTGAGCAGGGATACGCAGTATTTT.

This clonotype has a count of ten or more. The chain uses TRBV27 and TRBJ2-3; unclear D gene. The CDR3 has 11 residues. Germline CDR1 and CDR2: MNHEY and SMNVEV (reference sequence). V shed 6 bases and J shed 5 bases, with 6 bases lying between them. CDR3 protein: CASRTGDTQYF. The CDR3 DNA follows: TGTGCCAGCAGGACGGGAGATACGCAGTATTTT.

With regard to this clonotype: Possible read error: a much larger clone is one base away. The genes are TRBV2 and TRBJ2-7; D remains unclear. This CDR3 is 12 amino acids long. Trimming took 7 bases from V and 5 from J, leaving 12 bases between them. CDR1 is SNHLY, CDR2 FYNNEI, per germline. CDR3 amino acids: CASTVGSHEQYF. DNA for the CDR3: TGTGCCAGCACGGTGGGAAGCCACGAGCAGTACTTC.

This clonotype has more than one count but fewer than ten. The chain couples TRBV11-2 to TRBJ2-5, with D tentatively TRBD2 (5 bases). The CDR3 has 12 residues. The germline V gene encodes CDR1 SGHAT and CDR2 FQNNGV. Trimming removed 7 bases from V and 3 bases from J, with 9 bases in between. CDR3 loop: CASTPGEETQYF. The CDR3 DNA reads TGTGCCAGCACCCCCGGGGAAGAGACCCAGTACTTC.

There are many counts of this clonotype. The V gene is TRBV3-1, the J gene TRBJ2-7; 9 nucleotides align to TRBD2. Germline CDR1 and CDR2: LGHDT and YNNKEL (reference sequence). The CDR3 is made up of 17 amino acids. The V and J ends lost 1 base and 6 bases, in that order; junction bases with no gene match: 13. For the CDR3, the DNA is TGTGCCAGCAGCCAAGGATCTTGGCTTAGCGGGAGAGTCGAGCAGTACTTC. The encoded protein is CASSQGSWLSGRVEQYF.

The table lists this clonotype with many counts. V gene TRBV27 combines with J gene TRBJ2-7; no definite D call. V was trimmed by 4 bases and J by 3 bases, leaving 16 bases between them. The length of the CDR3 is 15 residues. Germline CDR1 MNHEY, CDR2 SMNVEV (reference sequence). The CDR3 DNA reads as TGTGCCAGCAGTTCGCTCTACGGGCCCTACTACGAGCAGTACTTC. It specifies CASSSLYGPYYEQYF.

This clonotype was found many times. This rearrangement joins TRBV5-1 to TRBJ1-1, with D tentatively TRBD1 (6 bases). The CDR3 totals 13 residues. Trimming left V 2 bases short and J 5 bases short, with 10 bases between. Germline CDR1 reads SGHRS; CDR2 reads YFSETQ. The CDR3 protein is CASSLQGMTEAFF. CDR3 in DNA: TGCGCCAGCAGCTTACAGGGAATGACTGAAGCTTTCTTT.

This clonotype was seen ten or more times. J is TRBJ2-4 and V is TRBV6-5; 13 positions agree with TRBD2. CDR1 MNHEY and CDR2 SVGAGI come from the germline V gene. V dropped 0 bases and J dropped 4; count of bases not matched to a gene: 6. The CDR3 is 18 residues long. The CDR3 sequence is CASSYSGGTSGKKNIQYF. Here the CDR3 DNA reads TGTGCCAGCAGTTACTCCGGGGGGACTAGCGGGAAAAAAAACATTCAGTACTTC.

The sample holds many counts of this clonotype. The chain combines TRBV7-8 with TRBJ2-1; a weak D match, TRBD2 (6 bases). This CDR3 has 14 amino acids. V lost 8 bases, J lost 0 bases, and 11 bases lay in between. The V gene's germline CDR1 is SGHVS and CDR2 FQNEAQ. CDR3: CASLGGSSYNEQFF. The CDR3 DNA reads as TGTGCCAGCCTTGGGGGGAGCTCCTACAATGAGCAGTTCTTC.

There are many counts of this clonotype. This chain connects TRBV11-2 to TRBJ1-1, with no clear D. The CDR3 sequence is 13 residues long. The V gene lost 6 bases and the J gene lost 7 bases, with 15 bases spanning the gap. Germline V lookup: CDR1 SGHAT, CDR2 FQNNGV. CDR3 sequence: CASSSFGAFEAFF. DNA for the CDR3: TGTGCCAGCAGTTCTTTCGGTGCCTTTGAAGCTTTCTTT.